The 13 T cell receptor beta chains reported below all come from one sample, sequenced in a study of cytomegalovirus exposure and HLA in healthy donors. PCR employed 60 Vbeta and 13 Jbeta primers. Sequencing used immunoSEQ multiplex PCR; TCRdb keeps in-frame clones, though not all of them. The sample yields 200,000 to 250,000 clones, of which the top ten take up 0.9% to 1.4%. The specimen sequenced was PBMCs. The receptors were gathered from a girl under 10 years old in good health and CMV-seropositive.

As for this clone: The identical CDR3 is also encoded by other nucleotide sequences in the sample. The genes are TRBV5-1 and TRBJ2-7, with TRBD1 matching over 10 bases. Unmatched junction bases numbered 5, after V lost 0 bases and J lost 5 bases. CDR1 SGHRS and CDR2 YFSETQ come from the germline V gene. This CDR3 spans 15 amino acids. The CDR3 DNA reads TGCGCCAGCAGCTTGGGGACAGGGGGGAGCCACGAGCAGTACTTC. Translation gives CASSLGTGGSHEQYF.

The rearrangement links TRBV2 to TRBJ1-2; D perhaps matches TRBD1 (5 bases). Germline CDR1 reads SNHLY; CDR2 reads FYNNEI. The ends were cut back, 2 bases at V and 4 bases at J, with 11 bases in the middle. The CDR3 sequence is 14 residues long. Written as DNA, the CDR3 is TGTGCCAGCAGTGAACAGGGCCAGATCTATGGCTACACCTTC. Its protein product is CASSEQGQIYGYTF. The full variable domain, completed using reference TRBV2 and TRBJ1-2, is EPEVTQTPSHQVTQMGQEVILRCVPISNHLYFYWYRQILGQKVEFLVSFYNNEISEKSEIFDDQFSVERPDGSNFTLKIRSTKLEDSAMYFCASSEQGQIYGYTFGSGTRLTVV.

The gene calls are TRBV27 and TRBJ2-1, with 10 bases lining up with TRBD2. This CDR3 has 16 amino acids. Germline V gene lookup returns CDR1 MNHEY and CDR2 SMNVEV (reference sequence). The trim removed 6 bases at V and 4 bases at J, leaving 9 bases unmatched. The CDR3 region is CASSQAAGGGYNEQFF. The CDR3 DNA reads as TGTGCCAGCAGCCAAGCAGCGGGAGGGGGGTACAATGAGCAGTTCTTC.

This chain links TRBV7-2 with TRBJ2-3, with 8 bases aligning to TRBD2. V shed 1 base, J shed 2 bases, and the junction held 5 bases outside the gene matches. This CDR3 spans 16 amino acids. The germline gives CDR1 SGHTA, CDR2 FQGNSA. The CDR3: CASSLVLAGITDTQYF. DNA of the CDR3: TGTGCCAGCAGCTTAGTCCTAGCGGGCATCACAGATACGCAGTATTTT.

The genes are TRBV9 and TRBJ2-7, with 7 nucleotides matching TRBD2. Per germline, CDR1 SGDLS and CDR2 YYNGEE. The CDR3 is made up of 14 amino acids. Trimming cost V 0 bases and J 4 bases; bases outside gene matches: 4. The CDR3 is CASSVAASGYEQYF. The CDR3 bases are TGTGCCAGCAGCGTAGCGGCTAGCGGTTACGAGCAGTACTTC.

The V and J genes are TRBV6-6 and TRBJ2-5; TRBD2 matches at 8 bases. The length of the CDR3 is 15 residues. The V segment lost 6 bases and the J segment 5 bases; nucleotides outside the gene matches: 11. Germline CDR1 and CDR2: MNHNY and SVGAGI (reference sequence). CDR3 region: CASSASGFRGETQYF. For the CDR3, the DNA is TGTGCCAGCAGCGCTAGCGGGTTCCGTGGGGAGACCCAGTACTTC.

The CDR3 DNA sequence: TGTGCCAGCAGTCGCCTCGGGGGGGTTCAACAACGATACACCGGGGAGCTGTTTTTT. As protein: CASSRLGGVQQRYTGELFF. The chain carries TRBV27 and TRBJ2-2; 8 bases agree with TRBD2. With V trimmed by 5 bases and J by 3 bases, 17 bases remained unmatched. The CDR3 consists of 19 residues. Germline V gene lookup returns CDR1 MNHEY and CDR2 SMNVEV (reference sequence).

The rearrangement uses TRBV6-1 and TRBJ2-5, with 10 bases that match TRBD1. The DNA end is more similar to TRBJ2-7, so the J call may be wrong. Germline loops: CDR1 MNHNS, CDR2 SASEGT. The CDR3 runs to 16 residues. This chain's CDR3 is CASSVPEGQGSYEQYF. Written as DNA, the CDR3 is TGTGCCAGCAGTGTCCCTGAGGGACAGGGGTCCTACGAGCAGTACTTC.

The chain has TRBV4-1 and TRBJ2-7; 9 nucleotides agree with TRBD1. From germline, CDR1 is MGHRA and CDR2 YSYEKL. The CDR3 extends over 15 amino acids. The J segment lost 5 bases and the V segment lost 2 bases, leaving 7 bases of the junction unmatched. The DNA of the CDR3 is TGCGCCAGCAGCCAACTAGGGACAGGGCGCGACGAGCAGTACTTC. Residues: CASSQLGTGRDEQYF.

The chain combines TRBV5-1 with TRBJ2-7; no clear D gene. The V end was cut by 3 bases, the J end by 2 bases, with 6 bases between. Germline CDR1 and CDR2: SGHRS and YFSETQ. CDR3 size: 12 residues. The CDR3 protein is CASSSSTYEQYF. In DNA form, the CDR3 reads TGCGCCAGCAGCTCAAGCACCTACGAGCAGTACTTC.

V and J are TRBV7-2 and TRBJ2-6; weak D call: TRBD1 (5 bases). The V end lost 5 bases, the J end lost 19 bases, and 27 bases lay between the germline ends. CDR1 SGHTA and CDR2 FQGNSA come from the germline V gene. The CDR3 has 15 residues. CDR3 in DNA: TGTGCCAGCAGCCCACCACCAGACCGAGGACAAGCCCTAACTTTC. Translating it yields CASSPPPDRGQALTF.

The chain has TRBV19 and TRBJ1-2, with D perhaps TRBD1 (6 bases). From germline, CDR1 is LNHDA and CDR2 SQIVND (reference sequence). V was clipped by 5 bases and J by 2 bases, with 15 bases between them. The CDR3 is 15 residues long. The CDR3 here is CASSGRTVLNYGYTF. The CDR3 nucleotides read TGTGCCAGTAGTGGCAGGACAGTACTCAACTATGGCTACACCTTC.

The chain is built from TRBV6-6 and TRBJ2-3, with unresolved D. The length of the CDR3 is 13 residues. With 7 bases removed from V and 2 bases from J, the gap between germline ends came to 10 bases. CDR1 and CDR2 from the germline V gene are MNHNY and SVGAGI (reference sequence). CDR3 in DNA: TGTGCCAGCATCGACTTACTCACAGATACGCAGTATTTT. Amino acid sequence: CASIDLLTDTQYF.